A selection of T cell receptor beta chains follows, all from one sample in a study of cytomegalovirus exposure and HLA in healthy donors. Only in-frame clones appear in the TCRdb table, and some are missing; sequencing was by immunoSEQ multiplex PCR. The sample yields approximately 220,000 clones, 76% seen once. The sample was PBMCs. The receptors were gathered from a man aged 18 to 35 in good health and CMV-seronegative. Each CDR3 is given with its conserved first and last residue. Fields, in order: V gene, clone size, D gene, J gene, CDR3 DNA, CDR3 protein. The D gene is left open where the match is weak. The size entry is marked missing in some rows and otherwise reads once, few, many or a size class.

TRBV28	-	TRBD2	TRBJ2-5	TGTGCCAGCAGTCTAGCGGGAACCACACAAGAGACCCAGTACTTC	CASSLAGTTQETQYF
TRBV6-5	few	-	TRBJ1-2	TGTGCCAGCAGTTATCAGGCCCCCCTCTATGGCTACACCTTC	CASSYQAPLYGYTF
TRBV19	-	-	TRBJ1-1	TGTGCCAGTAGTATTAGATTGCCGTACACTGAAGCTTTCTTT	CASSIRLPYTEAFF
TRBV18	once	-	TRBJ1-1	TGTGCCAGCTCACCTACCCCCGGGGAGGGAGGGAACACTGAAGCTTTCTTT	CASSPTPGEGGNTEAFF
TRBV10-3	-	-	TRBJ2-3	TGTGCCATCAGTAACAGGGCCAACACAGATACGCAGTATTTT	CAISNRANTDTQYF
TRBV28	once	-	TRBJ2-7	TGTGCCAGCAGTTTATCTGGGGGCGCGTACGAGCAGTACTTC	CASSLSGGAYEQYF
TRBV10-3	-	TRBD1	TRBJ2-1	TGTGCCATCTCGGGACAGCTGAGCTCCTACAATGAGCAGTTCTTC	CAISGQLSSYNEQFF
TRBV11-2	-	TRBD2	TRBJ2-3	TGTGCCAGCAGCTTACGATCTAGCGGGAGGGCCTCGGATACGCAGTATTTT	CASSLRSSGRASDTQYF
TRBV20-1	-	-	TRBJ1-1	TGCAGTGCCAGCCAGGGGACTGAAGCTTTCTTT	CSASQGTEAFF
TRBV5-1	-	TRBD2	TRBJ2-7	TGCGCCAGCAGGTCCGGGACTAGCGGGAGATACTACGAGCAGTACTTC	CASRSGTSGRYYEQYF
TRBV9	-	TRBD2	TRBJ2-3	TGTGCCAGCAGCGTAGCGACAGCGGGGTCTCTTGATACGCAGTATTTT	CASSVATAGSLDTQYF
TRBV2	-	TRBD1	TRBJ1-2	TGTGCCAGCAGTGTAGGAGGGGGCGGTGGCTACACCTTC	CASSVGGGGGYTF
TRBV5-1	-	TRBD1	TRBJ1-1	TGCGCCAGCAACCGTATGACAGGGGGGGACACTGAAGCTTTCTTT	CASNRMTGGDTEAFF
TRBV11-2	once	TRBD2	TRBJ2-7	TGTGCCAGCAGTTCACTTATAGCGGGGAGTTACGAGCAGTACTTC	CASSSLIAGSYEQYF
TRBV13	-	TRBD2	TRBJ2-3	TGTGCCAGCAGCCCCAAAGCGGGACTCAGCACAGATACGCAGTATTTT	CASSPKAGLSTDTQYF
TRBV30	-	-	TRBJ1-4	TGTGCCTGGGCGGGGCCGGGGAATGAAAAACTGTTTTTT	CAWAGPGNEKLFF
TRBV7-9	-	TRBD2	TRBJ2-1	TGTGCCAGCAGCTTAGCGGAATCCGGGACTACGACTGCGAATGAGCAGTTCTTC	CASSLAESGTTTANEQFF
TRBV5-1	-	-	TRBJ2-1	TGCGCCAGCAGCTTGTCCTATGAGCAGTTCTTC	CASSLSYEQFF
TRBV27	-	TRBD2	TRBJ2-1	TGTGCCAGCAGTCCTGGACTAGCGGGAGACGATGAGCAGTTCTTC	CASSPGLAGDDEQFF
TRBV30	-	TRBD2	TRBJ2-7	TGTGCCTGCCGATCTAGCGGGAGGGCTCTCGAGCAGTACTTC	CACRSSGRALEQYF
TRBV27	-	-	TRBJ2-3	TGTGCCAGCAGTTTATTCTGGACGGACAGCGAGAGCACAGATACGCAGTATTTT	CASSLFWTDSESTDTQYF
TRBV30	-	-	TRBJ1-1	TGTGCCTGGAGTAAAGCAGGGCCGAACACTGAAGCTTTCTTT	CAWSKAGPNTEAFF
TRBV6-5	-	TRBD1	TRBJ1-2	TGTGCCAGCAGGTGGGACAGGGGGCAGGAAGGCTACACCTTC	CASRWDRGQEGYTF
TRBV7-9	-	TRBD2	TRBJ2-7	TGTGCCAGCAGCTTTGGGGGGGGGAAGGAGCAGTACTTC	CASSFGGGKEQYF
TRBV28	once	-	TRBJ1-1	TGTGCCAGCAAATCGAGGACTGAAGCTTTCTTT	CASKSRTEAFF
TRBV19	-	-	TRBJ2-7	TGTGCCAGTAGTATAGATTCTAGCTCATACGAGCAGTACTTC	CASSIDSSSYEQYF
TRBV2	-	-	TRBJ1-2	TGTGCCAGCAGCTACCACTCGCGCGGGGGTTCTCAGAACTATGGCTACACCTTC	CASSYHSRGGSQNYGYTF
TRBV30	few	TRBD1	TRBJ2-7	TGTGCCTGGAGTAGGGGACAGGGGGCAGACGAGCAGTACTTC	CAWSRGQGADEQYF
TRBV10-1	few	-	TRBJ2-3	TGCGCCAGCCGTCAAGGACTGTCAGATACGCAGTATTTT	CASRQGLSDTQYF
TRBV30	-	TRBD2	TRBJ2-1	TGTGCCTGGACCCAACTAGCGGGAGTGGTGGGGAATGAGCAGTTCTTC	CAWTQLAGVVGNEQFF
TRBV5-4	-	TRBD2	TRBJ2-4	TGTGCCAGCAGCCAGACTAGCGGGAAAAACATTCAGTACTTC	CASSQTSGKNIQYF
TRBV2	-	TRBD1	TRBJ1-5	TGTGCCAGCAGGCGGGACAGGGGCGGCAATCAGCCCCAGCATTTT	CASRRDRGGNQPQHF
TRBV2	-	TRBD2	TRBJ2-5	TGTGCCAGCATCGAGGGGAGGGTCTTGGAGACCCAGTACTTC	CASIEGRVLETQYF
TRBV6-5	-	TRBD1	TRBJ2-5	TGTGCCAGCAGTTACGACAGGGTCGAGACCCAGTACTTC	CASSYDRVETQYF
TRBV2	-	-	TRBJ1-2	TGTGCCAGCAGTGCAGGGGCGGGCTATGGCTACACCTTC	CASSAGAGYGYTF